These T cell receptor beta chains were read from a single sample in a study of beta chain features in type 1 diabetes. Sequencing was performed with immunoSEQ multiplex PCR; in TCRdb, only in-frame clones are kept and a portion is missing. This table has roughly 380,000 clones, 15% to 20% appearing once. Specimen: naive CD4+ T cells from blood. The receptors shown here come from a woman between 18 and 30 years old in good health. The conserved cysteine and the conserved F or W are not part of the CDR3 here. The D gene is left open where the match is weak.

.	TRBV4-2	ASSQDWPGQLYGYT
.	TRBV6-5	ASILGAAFFHEQY
TRBD2	TRBV9	ASSLTSLTDTQY
TRBD1	TRBV15	ATSRVVGTAYNEQF
TRBD1	TRBV30	AWATGGNTEAF
.	TRBV18	ASSPLRGRDTQY
.	TRBV9	ASSESLAKNIQY
.	TRBV15	ATSRDRTGAPGGEAF
.	TRBV6-5	ASSRVDLAYEQY
.	TRBV7-2	ASSFSGDSYEQY
TRBD2	TRBV2	ASSRTSGQETQY
TRBD1	TRBV7-2	ASSPGQGSHEQY
TRBD1	TRBV9	ATRQGLYEQY
TRBD1	TRBV30	AWSRGTGVQETQY
TRBD1	TRBV6-1	ASSEQGAQY
TRBD1	TRBV11-1	ASSRTGGAGPEAF
TRBD2	TRBV16	ASSQTSRSYNEQF
TRBD2	TRBV11-3	ASSQSGGDYEQY
TRBD2	TRBV7-2	ASSLVAGGGNEQF
TRBD1	TRBV27	ASGQGSSYNSPLH
.	TRBV14	ASSEGNTEAF
.	TRBV6-6	ASVPFTGTVEAF
.	TRBV29-1	SVGTDSNQPQH
.	TRBV9	ASSVGPGSNYGYT
.	TRBV5-6	ASSLGRRMNTEAF
.	TRBV20-1	SATLRDTQY
TRBD2	TRBV5-1	ASRKREPGDYEQY
TRBD1	TRBV4-1	ASSQVGGNEQY
.	TRBV27	ASSSVGGTEAF
.	TRBV4-2	ASSQPSRALDYEQY
TRBD2	TRBV2	ASGTSRDTQY
.	TRBV7-2	ASSLVSVNTEAF
TRBD2	TRBV30	AWSELAGHYEQY
TRBD1	TRBV7-2	ASSSTRTGGAYGYT
TRBD2	TRBV7-2	ASSLVRESRTGELF
.	TRBV27	ASSSPLGTLAYEQY
TRBD1	TRBV18	ASSPRTGRNEQF
TRBD1	TRBV2	ASSVDRGHQPQH
.	TRBV5-1	ASSLGAGGSTEAF
TRBD2	TRBV5-1	ASASGRALSADTQY
.	TRBV2	ASSTTVTDTQY
TRBD1	TRBV7-2	ASKKGATDTQY